This T cell receptor (beta chain) was identified during a study of identical twins (dated by TCRdb to about 2016). For the wider study: The study deep-sequenced TCR alpha and beta repertoires from monozygotic twins, unrelated adults of various ages and cord blood to test whether fetal clonotypes persist. Replicate twin experiments were performed at different times using different library preparation protocols to rule out contamination.

Library construction relied on 5' RACE. Reads for this sample came from an Illumina HiSeq 2000. A universal primer binding site was added through template switching, and the final cDNA carried a unique molecular identifier so that TCR cDNA molecules could be counted accurately. First-strand cDNA for TCR alpha and beta chains was synthesized from specific primers in the conserved constant-segment region. To control for contamination, every cDNA library was double barcoded, receiving both a SMART-Mk sample barcode and Illumina barcodes. TruSeq adapter sequences and Illumina sample barcodes were added in two successive PCR steps. TCR alpha and beta cDNA libraries were sequenced on the Illumina HiSeq platform with custom primers. Concerning the study's data processing: Unique molecular identifiers were extracted from raw reads with MiGEC, and CDR3 positions were determined with MiXCR. Recombination models were inferred per individual with the repgenHMM and IGoR tools using an EM algorithm. The analysis of shared clonotypes was done with the tcR package in R, with sharing normalized by the product of cloneset sizes. Out-of-frame nonproductive sequences were analyzed to study raw recombination free of thymic and clonal selection effects. TCRdb applied fastp at Q25 and MiXCR to the public reads, then kept only in-frame beta chains. Each record represents a unique CDR3 protein, reported with the most common genes and DNA among its rows. It is TCRdb's table, rather than the study itself, that gives the V and J calls and clone size. The sample yields about 520,000 distinct CDR3 sequences; roughly 21% were counted once. The ten largest clones represent approximately 0.95% of the sample.

Study-level results and caveats: Fewer insertions were carried by abundant cord blood beta clonotypes, a similar but weaker trend appeared in young adult naive repertoires, and no such trend appeared in memory repertoires. Zero-insertion analyses could be partly confounded by invariant T cells such as MAIT and iNKT, although diverse VJ usage argued against such confounding for most clonotypes. Recombination models systematically underestimated out-of-frame TCR alpha sharing in monozygotic twins but agreed with sharing between unrelated individuals. Because the same donors could not be followed over many years, conclusions were based on cross-sectional statistical analysis. The excess sharing between twins in beta out-of-frame sequences was weaker because fewer shared sequences reduced the signal-to-noise ratio. Compared with coincidental sharing between unrelated individuals, out-of-frame TCR alpha sequences shared between twins showed an excess of sequences with low generation probability.

Comment on this clonotype: Its recognized antigen is unknown. The record has no base qualities; no much larger clone is one base away.

Reading from cysteine to phenylalanine, the CDR3 counts 14 amino acids. Only the CDR3 portion is preserved as DNA: 42 bases, with reading frame beginning at the first base. The germline V end is reduced by 1 base and the J end by 5 bases; junction bases left unmatched: 5. The germline V gene gives CDR1 as SGHRS and CDR2 as YFSETQ. All donors were healthy Caucasians. The twin cohort consisted of three pairs of female monozygotic twins, all aged roughly 18 to 30 years. CD4+ and CD8+ T cell populations were isolated with positive isolation kits from Invitrogen. These records were also assigned to another study, of T cells expressing NK-cell markers. Reported in the second study: About 8 donors provided sorted CD3+CD56+NKG2C+, CD3+CD56+NKG2C- and CD3+CD56-NKG2C+ T-cell subsets, whose TCR beta-chain repertoires were profiled. Among the eight sequenced donors, only one was HCMV-seronegative, while the other seven were HCMV-seropositive. To restrict sorting to alphabetaTCR-expressing T cells, an anti-gammadeltaTCR antibody was added in several experiments. In roughly 6 donors, the dominant CD3+CD56+NKG2C+ clonotypes ranked among the top 10 CD8+ clonotypes, making up roughly 1.0-8% of CD8+ T cells. Those dominant clonotypes were again the most abundant among CD3+CD56-NKG2C+ cells in several donors, at about 28.3-60.1%. Whether the expanded NKG2C-expressing T cell clones were specific for HCMV antigens remained unclear. The study sequenced eight donors, all healthy volunteers chosen at random: three men and five women. HCMV-specific IgG was detected in serum with a commercial ELISA kit to determine HCMV serostatus. MIGEC handled demultiplexing of the reads and grouping by UMI, while MiTCR was used to assemble and quantify clonotypes. To exclude erroneous sequences, any TCR cDNA sequence not supported by at least two reads was discarded. The tcR package was used for downstream repertoire analysis, with clonotypes matched between fractions based on CDR3 nucleotide sequence plus V segment. Antigen specificity was annotated against VDJdb with VDJmatch, allowing one amino acid substitution in CDR3.

This receptor was taken from a woman aged 18-29 years in good health. The chain uses TRBV5-1 and TRBJ2-7; 8 bases in between match TRBD2. The sequencing input was CD4+ T cells sorted from blood. The nucleotide sequence reads TGCGCCAGCAGCTTGTTTAGCGGGGACAACGAGCAGTACTTC. Its translation is CASSLFSGDNEQYF.